A selection of T cell receptor beta chains follows, all from one sample in a study of shared clonotypes between healthy human individuals. The table came from immunoSEQ multiplex PCR; TCRdb's copy has only in-frame clones and leaves some out. The profile shows a few million clones, 85% to 95% of them singletons. Input material: naive CD4+ T cells sorted from blood. All receptors come from a man between 18 and 35 years old in good health. Each CDR3 is given with its conserved first and last residue. The D gene is left open where the match is weak. For some rows the clone size is stated as once, few or many, or as a class when expanded; others skip it.

TRBD1 - TRBJ2-7 TRBV7-9 TGTGCCAGCAGCTTATTGACCGGGACAGGGTCACGGTTC CASSLLTGTGSRF
- - TRBJ2-3 TRBV14 TGTGCCAGCAGCCACCCCCCCCTAGGCACCCAGGGCACAGATACGCAGTATTTT CASSHPPLGTQGTDTQYF
TRBD2 - TRBJ2-2 TRBV11-2 TGTGCCAGCAGCCCCTCCGGAGCACTAGCGGACACCGGGGAGCTGTTTTTT CASSPSGALADTGELFF
- few TRBJ2-6 TRBV5-4 TGTGCCAGCAGCTTGGGGAACTCTGGGGCCAACGTCCTGACTTTC CASSLGNSGANVLTF
- - TRBJ1-3 TRBV7-3 TGTGCCAGCAGCCCATCGACCGGAAACACCATATATTTT CASSPSTGNTIYF
TRBD2 - TRBJ2-2 TRBV30 TGTGCCTGGAGTGGACTAGCGGGAGGGAACACCGGGGAGCTGTTTTTT CAWSGLAGGNTGELFF
TRBD2 - TRBJ2-3 TRBV14 TGTGCCAGCAGCCCATCTAGCGGGAGGGCCTTAAATACGCAGTATTTT CASSPSSGRALNTQYF
TRBD1 - TRBJ1-4 TRBV25-1 TGTGCCAGCAGTGAAACAGGGGGCTCGCTTCATGAAAAACTGTTTTTT CASSETGGSLHEKLFF
TRBD1 once TRBJ1-6 TRBV10-3 TGTGCCATCAGTGTAGCTGGGGGACAGGGGGGAAATTCACCCCTCCACTTT CAISVAGGQGGNSPLHF
- - TRBJ1-6 TRBV5-1 TGCGCCAGCAGCTTGGAAGGGGCGAGGGATTCACCCCTCCACTTT CASSLEGARDSPLHF
- - TRBJ2-7 TRBV13 TGTGCCAGCAGCCCGGGACCCCACGGCTACGAGCAGTACTTC CASSPGPHGYEQYF
- - TRBJ2-7 TRBV7-2 TGTGCCAGCAGCGTCATCCGGGACTTTAGCTCCTACGAGCAGTACTTC CASSVIRDFSSYEQYF
- - TRBJ2-1 TRBV7-9 TGTGCCAGCAGCTTAGCGCCAGGACAAGTCCCGTTCTTC CASSLAPGQVPFF
TRBD2 - TRBJ2-3 TRBV2 TGTGCCAGCAGCGGACTAGCAAGCACAGATACGCAGTATTTT CASSGLASTDTQYF
TRBD1 - TRBJ1-2 TRBV5-1 TGCGCCAGCAGCTTGACAGGGGCCGTAGCTAACTATGGCTACACCTTC CASSLTGAVANYGYTF
- - TRBJ2-1 TRBV2 TGTGCCACTCTCGTCCGGAGAGGTGGATACAATGAGCAGTTCTTC CATLVRRGGYNEQFF
TRBD2 - TRBJ2-3 TRBV11-2 TGTGCCAGCAGCCTTAGCGGGGTTAGCACAGATACGCAGTATTTT CASSLSGVSTDTQYF
- - TRBJ2-7 TRBV15 TGTGCCACCAGTCGGGGCGAACTCGAGCAGTACTTC CATSRGELEQYF
- - TRBJ1-2 TRBV1 TGCACCAGCAGCAATAGGGCTCACTATGGCTACACCTTC CTSSNRAHYGYTF
- - TRBJ1-6 TRBV7-9 TGTGCCAGCAGGTTCGGCGGGTTATATAATTCACCCCTCCACTTT CASRFGGLYNSPLHF
- - TRBJ1-6 TRBV6-4 TGTGCCAGCAGTGCAGGAGGTTCTAATTCACCCCTCCACTTT CASSAGGSNSPLHF
TRBD2 once TRBJ2-7 TRBV2 TGTGCCAGCATCCCCGGGACTAGCGGGGGGGCTCGGGAGCAGTACTTC CASIPGTSGGAREQYF
- - TRBJ2-2 TRBV4-1 TGCGCCAGCAGTGCCCGGGGTGGGGCGAACACCGGGGAGCTGTTTTTT CASSARGGANTGELFF
- once TRBJ1-2 TRBV28 TGTGCCAGCAGTTTAAAAGACAGTTACACCTTC CASSLKDSYTF
TRBD1 once TRBJ2-7 TRBV28 TGTGCCAGCAGTCCCTTCTGGGACAGGGGCTCCTACGAGCAGTACTTC CASSPFWDRGSYEQYF
TRBD2 - TRBJ2-3 TRBV29-1 TGCAGCGTTGAAGGGACTAGCGGGGTAGGCACAGATACGCAGTATTTT CSVEGTSGVGTDTQYF
TRBD1 - TRBJ2-7 TRBV7-6 TGTGCCAGCAGCGCCAACAGGGGCTCCTACGAGCAGTACTTC CASSANRGSYEQYF
TRBD2 - TRBJ2-3 TRBV11-2 TGTGCCAGCAGCTTAGATTGGGCCGGGGGGGCCGAAGATACGCAGTATTTT CASSLDWAGGAEDTQYF
- - TRBJ2-3 TRBV7-2 TGTGCCAGCAGCTTAGCTGCGTACGGGGGCGCAGATACGCAGTATTTT CASSLAAYGGADTQYF
- - TRBJ2-1 TRBV5-1 TGCGCCAGCAGCTTGGATCTTTCCTACAATGAGCAGTTCTTC CASSLDLSYNEQFF
TRBD1 few TRBJ1-6 TRBV19 TGTGCCAGTAGTAAAGGAGACAGGGACAATTCACCCCTCCACTTT CASSKGDRDNSPLHF
TRBD1 once TRBJ2-5 TRBV5-4 TGTGCCAGCACCATTATCGAGGGGGCCCAAGAGACCCAGTACTTC CASTIIEGAQETQYF
- once TRBJ1-6 TRBV2 TGTGCCAGCAGTGAATTCAGGGGATCACCCCTCCACTTT CASSEFRGSPLHF
TRBD2 - TRBJ2-3 TRBV5-1 TGCGCCAGCAGGGAAGCGGGGGCCGTCACAGATACGCAGTATTTT CASREAGAVTDTQYF
- once TRBJ2-5 TRBV28 TGTGCCAGCAGTTTTACGGGGAGGGGGCAAGAGACCCAGTACTTC CASSFTGRGQETQYF
- once TRBJ2-3 TRBV10-1 TGCGCCAGCAGTGAGTCGGAAGGGGCTCTAATCTATACGCAGTATTTT CASSESEGALIYTQYF
- - TRBJ2-1 TRBV19 TGTGCCAGTAGTCCTCGGACCTTCTTAACGGAGTACCATGAGCAGTTCTTC CASSPRTFLTEYHEQFF
TRBD2 - TRBJ2-3 TRBV5-1 TGCGCCAGCAGCGAAGGGACTAGCGGCACCACAGATACGCAGTATTTT CASSEGTSGTTDTQYF
TRBD1 - TRBJ1-1 TRBV18 TGTGCCAGCTCACTCAGGGGGACTGAAGCTTTCTTT CASSLRGTEAFF
- - TRBJ1-4 TRBV29-1 TGCAGCGCCCGAGTTTCGACCGGCACAGGGTTTAATGAAAAACTGTTTTTT CSARVSTGTGFNEKLFF
- - TRBJ1-1 TRBV7-2 TGTGCCAGCAGCTCTAGGGAGCTCGCCGGGGCCACTGAAGCTTTCTTT CASSSRELAGATEAFF
TRBD1 - TRBJ2-2 TRBV2 TGTGCCAGCAGTGTCCGAAGAACAGGGGACACCGGGGAGCTGTTTTTT CASSVRRTGDTGELFF
- - TRBJ2-7 TRBV5-8 TGTGCCAGCAGCTTGGCCCGGGCCCGGTTGGACGAGCAGTACTTC CASSLARARLDEQYF
- - TRBJ1-1 TRBV28 TGTGCCAGCAGTCATCAGAAGAACACTGAAGCTTTCTTT CASSHQKNTEAFF
TRBD1 - TRBJ2-2 TRBV5-6 TGTGCCAGCAGCTTGGCACAGGGGGCTCGCACCGGGGAGCTGTTTTTT CASSLAQGARTGELFF
- - TRBJ2-5 TRBV9 TGTGCCAGCAGTTGGGGGGTCGGGGTCCAAGAGACCCAGTACTTC CASSWGVGVQETQYF
- - TRBJ2-7 TRBV28 TGTGCCAGCAGTTCGCCGGGTCCCGTAAACGAGCAGTACTTC CASSSPGPVNEQYF
TRBD1 few TRBJ1-2 TRBV7-9 TGTGCCAGCAGCTCCAAGACAGGGGGCGACTATGGCTACACCTTC CASSSKTGGDYGYTF